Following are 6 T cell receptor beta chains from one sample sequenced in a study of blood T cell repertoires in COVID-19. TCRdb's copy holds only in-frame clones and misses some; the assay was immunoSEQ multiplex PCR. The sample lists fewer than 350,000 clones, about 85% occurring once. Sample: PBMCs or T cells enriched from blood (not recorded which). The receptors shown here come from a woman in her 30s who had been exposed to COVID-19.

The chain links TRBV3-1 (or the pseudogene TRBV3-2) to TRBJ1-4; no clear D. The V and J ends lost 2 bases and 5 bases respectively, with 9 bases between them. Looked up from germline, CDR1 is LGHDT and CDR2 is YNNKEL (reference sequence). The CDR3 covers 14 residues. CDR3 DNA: TGTGCCAGCAGCCAATGGCAGGCGAATGAAAAACTGTTTTTT. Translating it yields CASSQWQANEKLFF.

The CDR3 protein is CATLTGTYGYTF. For the CDR3, the DNA is TGTGCCACCCTAACAGGGACGTATGGCTACACCTTC. This chain links TRBV6-5 with TRBJ1-2; D might be TRBD1 (6 bases). The length of the CDR3 is 12 residues. Germline CDR1 and CDR2: MNHEY and SVGAGI. The V end was cut by 10 bases, the J end by 5 bases, with 14 bases between.

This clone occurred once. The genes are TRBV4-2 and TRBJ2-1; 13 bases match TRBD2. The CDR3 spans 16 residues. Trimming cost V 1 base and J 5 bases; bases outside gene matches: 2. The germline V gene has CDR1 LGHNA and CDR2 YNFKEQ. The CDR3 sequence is CASSQVGLAGDNEQFF. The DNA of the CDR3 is TGTGCCAGCAGCCAAGTTGGACTAGCGGGGGACAATGAGCAGTTCTTC.

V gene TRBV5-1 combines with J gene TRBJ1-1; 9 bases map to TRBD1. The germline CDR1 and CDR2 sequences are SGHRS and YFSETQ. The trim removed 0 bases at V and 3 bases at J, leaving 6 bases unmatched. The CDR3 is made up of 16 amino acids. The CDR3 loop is CASSLGRDREDTEAFF. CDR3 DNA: TGCGCCAGCAGCTTGGGGCGGGACAGGGAAGACACTGAAGCTTTCTTT.

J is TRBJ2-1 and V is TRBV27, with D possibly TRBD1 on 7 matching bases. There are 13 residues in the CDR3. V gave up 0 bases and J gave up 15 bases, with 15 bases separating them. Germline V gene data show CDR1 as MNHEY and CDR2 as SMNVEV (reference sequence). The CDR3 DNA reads TGTGCCAGCAGTTTATCCCGGGGGACAGTGACGTTCTTC. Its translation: CASSLSRGTVTFF.

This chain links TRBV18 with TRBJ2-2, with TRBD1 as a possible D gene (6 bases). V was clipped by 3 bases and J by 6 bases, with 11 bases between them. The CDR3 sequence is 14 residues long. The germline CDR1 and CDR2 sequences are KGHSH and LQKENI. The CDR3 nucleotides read TGTGCCAGCTCACCGGCCCAGGGGCCCGGGGAGCTGTTTTTT. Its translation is CASSPAQGPGELFF.